Below are 30 T cell receptor beta chains sequenced from a single sample in a study of regulatory T cells in long-lasting Graves disease. Through Arm-PCR of CDR3 regions and iRepertoire HTBI primers, TCR beta libraries were built. A single record per CDR3 protein comes from TCRdb applying MiXCR to the multiplex PCR reads. The table has 350,000 to 450,000 distinct CDR3 sequences, 12% seen once. The time point is: newly diagnosed GD, antithyroid drugs for less than 3 months. PBMCs provided the RNA from which the TCR library was made. The same data also went into a second study, on T cells in Graves' hyperthyroidism and ophthalmopathy.

Specimen: peripheral blood mononuclear cells (PBMCs), collected at new diagnosis, from a patient treated with antithyroid drugs. These receptors originate from a young woman with Graves disease.

This clonotype was seen repeatedly, ten times or more. The rearrangement links TRBV11-2 to TRBJ2-1; TRBD2 matches 7 bases. CDR1 is SGHAT, CDR2 FQNNGV, per germline. With 1 base clipped from V and 3 bases from J, the junction kept 15 bases outside the gene matches. This CDR3 comprises 19 residues. In DNA form, the CDR3 reads TGTGCCAGCAGCTTAGTTTCGGGACTAAGCCCCGCCCTCTACAATGAGCAGTTCTTC. As protein: CASSLVSGLSPALYNEQFF.

This clonotype was recorded a few times. The chain is built from TRBV5-1 and TRBJ2-2; 8 nucleotides agree with TRBD1. The CDR3 is made up of 18 amino acids. Germline assignment: CDR1 SGHRS and CDR2 YFSETQ. J lost 0 bases, V lost 4 bases, and 11 bases had no gene match. The CDR3 DNA reads TGCGCCAGCAGCACGGACAGGGCGCTTATATCGAACACCGGGGAGCTGTTTTTT. It specifies CASSTDRALISNTGELFF.

This clonotype was recorded at least ten times. V is TRBV6-2 or TRBV6-3 and J is TRBJ2-5; maybe TRBD2 (6 bases). From germline, CDR1 is MNHEY and CDR2 SVGEGT. The length of the CDR3 is 15 residues. V lost 4 bases and J 7 bases, leaving 19 bases between the germline ends. The CDR3 sequence: CASSSNERVLATQYF. CDR3 bases: TGTGCCAGCAGTTCCAACGAGCGGGTCTTGGCGACCCAGTACTTC.

The sample holds a few counts of this clonotype. The chain combines TRBV4-2 with TRBJ1-4; TRBD1 matches at 7 bases. The CDR3 sequence is 16 residues long. V dropped 0 bases and J dropped 4; count of bases not matched to a gene: 5. Germline CDR1 LGHNA, CDR2 YNFKEQ. The CDR3 coding sequence is TGTGCCAGCAGCCAAGAGGAGGGACAGATTAATGAAAAACTGTTTTTT. The encoded protein is CASSQEEGQINEKLFF.

This clonotype was counted many times. The chain is built from TRBV27 and TRBJ1-2; D not certain. CDR3 length equals 15 residues. The germline V gene has CDR1 MNHEY and CDR2 SMNVEV (reference sequence). The V end was cut by 0 bases, the J end by 2 bases, with 10 bases between. CDR3: CASSLSGSPNYGYTF. In DNA form, the CDR3 reads TGTGCCAGCAGTTTATCAGGCTCTCCAAACTATGGCTACACCTTC.

This clonotype appeared a few times. J is TRBJ2-2 and V is TRBV7-6, with TRBD2 matching 7 bases. In germline, CDR1 is SGHVS, CDR2 FNYEAQ. The V segment lost 2 bases and the J segment 4 bases; nucleotides outside the gene matches: 1. CDR3 length equals 14 residues. As DNA, the CDR3 is TGTGCCAGCAGCTTAACTAGCGCCACCGGGGAGCTGTTTTTT. This gives the protein CASSLTSATGELFF.

This clonotype was counted ten times or more. The rearrangement joins TRBV5-5 to TRBJ1-2; D gene uncertain. CDR1 is SGHKS, CDR2 YYEKEE, per germline (reference sequence). Trimming left V 4 bases short and J 3 bases short, with 13 bases between. CDR3 size: 14 residues. CDR3 loop: CASSQETEYYGYTF. DNA of the CDR3: TGTGCCAGCAGCCAAGAGACCGAATACTATGGCTACACCTTC.

This clonotype has at least ten counts. The rearrangement joins TRBV3-1 to TRBJ2-1, with 12 bases identical to TRBD2. CDR1 and CDR2 from the germline V gene are LGHDT and YNNKEL (reference sequence). The CDR3 is made up of 13 amino acids. Trimming cost V 3 bases and J 15 bases; bases outside gene matches: 6. CDR3 loop: CASSHWTSGMVFF. CDR3 DNA: TGTGCCAGCAGCCACTGGACTAGCGGGATGGTGTTCTTC.

The chain recombines TRBV18 with TRBJ1-1; possibly TRBD1 for D (6 bases). Trimming removed 0 bases from V and 11 bases from J, with 16 bases in between. CDR3 length: 14 amino acids. The germline V gene has CDR1 KGHSH and CDR2 LQKENI. The CDR3 region has the DNA TGTGCCAGCTCACCACCTCTCTCTCAGGGGTACGCTTTCTTT. This gives the protein CASSPPLSQGYAFF.

The chain combines TRBV4-3 with TRBJ2-1; tentative D call: TRBD1 (5 bases). Germline CDR1 is LGHNA and CDR2 is YSLEER. Trimming cost V 4 bases and J 0 bases, with 16 bases left between them. The CDR3 has 17 amino acids. CDR3 loop: CASSLNMDTFSYNEQFF. CDR3 nucleotides: TGCGCCAGCAGCCTCAATATGGACACCTTCTCCTACAATGAGCAGTTCTTC.

This clonotype was seen ten or more times. The V call is TRBV7-2, the J call TRBJ2-3; D is ambiguous. The CDR3 length is 16 residues. V was pared by 3 bases and J by 4 bases, with 17 bases between. Germline-derived CDR1 and CDR2 are SGHTA and FQGNSA. CDR3 DNA: TGTGCCAGCAGCTTGGTTGTAGGTGGTAGCTCAGATACGCAGTATTTT. This gives the protein CASSLVVGGSSDTQYF.

This clonotype was picked up many times. The chain joins TRBV29-1 to TRBJ2-3; TRBD2 matches at 14 bases. Germline CDR1 is SQVTM and CDR2 is ANQGSEA. V gave up 1 base and J gave up 10 bases; unmatched junction bases: 4. The CDR3 loop spans 14 amino acids. In nucleotides, the CDR3 is TGCAGCGTTGAAGGGACTAGCGGGAGGTTAGCGCAGTATTTT. This encodes CSVEGTSGRLAQYF.

This clonotype was seen a handful of times. This chain uses TRBV7-6 with TRBJ1-1; D is undetermined. V gave up 1 base and J gave up 5 bases, with 14 bases separating them. The CDR3 runs to 15 residues. Looked up from germline, CDR1 is SGHVS and CDR2 is FNYEAQ. CDR3 amino acids: CASSLGLGRRTEAFF. CDR3 nucleotides: TGTGCCAGCAGCTTAGGTTTAGGGCGACGGACTGAAGCTTTCTTT. Full variable domain (outside the CDR3, taken from reference TRBV7-6 and TRBJ1-1): GAGVSQSPRYKVTKRGQDVALRCDPISGHVSLYWYRQALGQGPEFLTYFNYEAQQDKSGLPNDRFSAERPEGSISTLTIQRTEQRDSAMYRCASSLGLGRRTEAFFGQGTRLTVV.

This clonotype has a count of ten or more. The chain has TRBV24-1 and TRBJ1-4; 9 bases are shared with TRBD1. This CDR3 has 16 amino acids. Germline V gives CDR1 KGHDR, CDR2 SFDVKD. V shed 1 base, J shed 8 bases, and the junction held 7 bases outside the gene matches. This CDR3 reads CATSDFSGQGDEKLFF. The CDR3, as DNA: TGTGCCACCAGTGATTTTTCGGGACAGGGTGACGAAAAACTGTTTTTT.

This clonotype has only a few counts. The chain is built from TRBV19 and TRBJ2-7, with 7 bases that match TRBD2. Trimming took 4 bases from V and 4 from J; bases not matched to a gene: 10. The CDR3 totals 15 residues. CDR1 is LNHDA, CDR2 SQIVND, per germline (reference sequence). The CDR3 loop is CASSTHHPGGYEQYF. Written as DNA, the CDR3 is TGTGCCAGTAGTACCCACCACCCGGGGGGATACGAGCAGTACTTC.

This clonotype appeared many times. This rearrangement joins TRBV27 to TRBJ1-1; a weak D match, TRBD1 (6 bases). In germline, CDR1 is MNHEY, CDR2 SMNVEV (reference sequence). V gave up 7 bases and J gave up 8 bases, with 23 bases separating them. The CDR3 runs to 15 residues. CDR3 nucleotides: TGTGCCAGCATGTCCGAACTGGGACACCTCCGAGAAGCTTTCTTT. This encodes CASMSELGHLREAFF.

This clonotype was found many times. The CDR3 region has the DNA TGCAGCGTGGACCTTGGGACCTGGGGTCGCACAGATACGCAGTATTTT. It yields the protein CSVDLGTWGRTDTQYF. This chain links TRBV29-1 with TRBJ2-3, with D possibly being TRBD1 or TRBD2 (5 bases each). CDR3 length equals 16 residues. V shed 6 bases and J shed 1 base, with 20 bases lying between them. Germline V lookup: CDR1 SQVTM, CDR2 ANQGSEA.

The chain is built from TRBV4-3 and TRBJ2-7; 9 nucleotides agree with TRBD1. With 0 bases clipped from V and 5 bases from J, the junction kept 14 bases outside the gene matches. There are 18 residues in the CDR3. Per the germline V gene, CDR1 is LGHNA and CDR2 is YSLEER. CDR3 nucleotide sequence: TGCGCCAGCAGCCAAGATAAGGAGGGCGGGACAGGGATCAACGAGCAGTACGTC. This codes for CASSQDKEGGTGINEQYV.

The table lists this clonotype with many counts. This rearrangement joins TRBV6-2 or TRBV6-3 to TRBJ2-3; D gene uncertain. The CDR3 totals 14 residues. From germline, CDR1 is MNHEY and CDR2 SVGEGT. V was cut by 2 bases and J by 0 bases, with 6 bases left in between. The CDR3 DNA is TGTGCCAGCAGTTACGGTGGGAGCACAGATACGCAGTATTTT. Translation: CASSYGGSTDTQYF.

In its sample, this clonotype was seen many times. The chain carries TRBV12-3 or TRBV12-4 and TRBJ1-1, with a tentative D call TRBD1 (6 bases). Trimming stripped 7 bases from V and 3 bases from J, with 9 bases between. The CDR3 runs 12 residues. The CDR3, as DNA: TGTGCCAGCATCAGGGGTTACACTGAAGCTTTCTTT. This sequence encodes CASIRGYTEAFF.

The table lists this clonotype with a few counts. The CDR3 nucleotides are TGTGCCAGCACCCCGGGGCTTAGGGGCAATCAGCCCCAGCATTTT. It yields the protein CASTPGLRGNQPQHF. The chain joins TRBV12-3 or TRBV12-4 to TRBJ1-5; a weak D match, TRBD1 (5 bases). The CDR3 spans 15 residues. Trimming left V 7 bases short and J 2 bases short, with 15 bases between.

This clonotype appeared a few times. This chain uses TRBV20-1 with TRBJ2-7, with a tentative D call TRBD2 (6 bases). The length of the CDR3 is 24 residues. V gave up 1 base and J gave up 6 bases, with 46 bases separating them. From germline, CDR1 is DFQATT and CDR2 SNEGSKA (reference sequence). The CDR3 DNA reads as TGCAGTGCTAGAGTTTTGGATTATCGGGTTTTCCCCGAAGCCCCGGGGGAGCGGATACGCGAGCAGTACTTC. This encodes CSARVLDYRVFPEAPGERIREQYF.

In this sample, this clonotype turned up a few times. J is TRBJ2-2 and V is TRBV7-9; D is undetermined. Germline assignment: CDR1 SEHNR and CDR2 FQNEAQ (reference sequence). CDR3 length: 16 amino acids. V was shortened by 5 bases and J by 2 bases, with 15 bases between the two germline ends. DNA of the CDR3: TGTGCCAGCAGCCCCAGATTAGTCTCCAACACCGGGGAGCTGTTTTTT. Its protein is CASSPRLVSNTGELFF.

This clonotype was picked up a small number of times. The chain joins TRBV15 to TRBJ2-5; 13 bases match TRBD2. In germline, CDR1 is LNHNV, CDR2 YYDKDF (reference sequence). The CDR3 sequence is 19 residues long. The V gene end was trimmed by 1 base and the J gene end by 5 bases; junction bases not matched to a gene: 13. The CDR3 DNA is TGTGCCACCAGCAGAGGAAGACTAGCGGGGGGACTCCTCGGGGAGACCCAGTACTTC. This encodes CATSRGRLAGGLLGETQYF.

The rearrangement uses TRBV19 and TRBJ1-5, with a tentative D call TRBD1 (5 bases). The germline gives CDR1 LNHDA, CDR2 SQIVND (reference sequence). The CDR3 contains 15 residues. Trimming cost V 4 bases and J 4 bases, with 14 bases left between them. CDR3 DNA sequence: TGTGCCAGTAGTACCCAACCCTGGGGGAATCAGCCCCAGCATTTT. It translates to CASSTQPWGNQPQHF. The full variable domain, with the rest looked up from reference TRBV19 and TRBJ1-5, is DGGITQSPKYLFRKEGQNVTLSCEQNLNHDAMYWYRQDPGQGLRLIYYSQIVNDFQKGDIAEGYSVSREKKESFPLTVTSAQKNPTAFYLCASSTQPWGNQPQHFGDGTRLSIL.

This clonotype was counted at least ten times. The V gene is TRBV7-9, the J gene TRBJ2-5; D gene unclear. The V end lost 4 bases, the J end lost 7 bases, and 22 bases lay between the germline ends. Looked up from germline, CDR1 is SEHNR and CDR2 is FQNEAQ (reference sequence). CDR3 length equals 16 residues. The CDR3 bases are TGTGCCAGCAGCTACCCGAGGTGGGCCGTGTTTCGGACCCAGTACTTC. Amino acids: CASSYPRWAVFRTQYF.

This clonotype was seen many times. The V call is TRBV18, the J call TRBJ2-4; D uncertain. Germline V lookup: CDR1 KGHSH, CDR2 LQKENI. V lost 3 bases to trimming and J lost 4 bases, with 10 bases between them. The CDR3 runs 14 residues. This chain's CDR3 is CASSPMRTKNIQYF. The CDR3 coding sequence is TGTGCCAGCTCACCGATGCGAACGAAAAACATTCAGTACTTC.

V gene TRBV5-1 combines with J gene TRBJ1-1, with a possible D match to TRBD1 (5 bases). CDR1 SGHRS and CDR2 YFSETQ come from the germline V gene. The germline V and J ends were trimmed by 2 bases and 2 bases, with 10 bases remaining between them. The CDR3 sequence is 14 residues long. CDR3 nucleotides: TGCGCCAGCAGCTTTGGAGGGGTAAACACTGAAGCTTTCTTT. This codes for CASSFGGVNTEAFF.

This clonotype was picked up many times. V usage is TRBV20-1 and J usage is TRBJ2-1, with D unclear. The germline V gene has CDR1 DFQATT and CDR2 SNEGSKA (reference sequence). The CDR3 contains 12 residues. Trimming cost V 0 bases and J 7 bases, with 7 bases left between them. The CDR3 DNA is TGCAGTGCTAGAGATCCCAATAATGAGCAGTTCTTC. Residues: CSARDPNNEQFF.

CDR3 protein: CASRSTWLGNTIYF. CDR3 bases: TGTGCCAGTAGGAGTACTTGGCTTGGAAACACCATATATTTT. V gene TRBV19 combines with J gene TRBJ1-3; unclear D gene. The V and J ends lost 6 bases and 3 bases respectively, with 12 bases between them. Per germline, CDR1 LNHDA and CDR2 SQIVND (reference sequence). This CDR3 is built from 14 residues.